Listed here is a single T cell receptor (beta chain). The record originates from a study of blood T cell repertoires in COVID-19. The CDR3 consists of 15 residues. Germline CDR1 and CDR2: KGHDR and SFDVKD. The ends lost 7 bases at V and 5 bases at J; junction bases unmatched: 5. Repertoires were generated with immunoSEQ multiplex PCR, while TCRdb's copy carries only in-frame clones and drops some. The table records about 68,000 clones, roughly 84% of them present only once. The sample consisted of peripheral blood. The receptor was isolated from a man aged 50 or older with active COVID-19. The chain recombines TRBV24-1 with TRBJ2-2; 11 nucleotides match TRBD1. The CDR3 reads CATSPGTGGTGELFF. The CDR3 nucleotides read TGTGCCACCAGCCCCGGGACAGGGGGGACCGGGGAGCTGTTTTTT.